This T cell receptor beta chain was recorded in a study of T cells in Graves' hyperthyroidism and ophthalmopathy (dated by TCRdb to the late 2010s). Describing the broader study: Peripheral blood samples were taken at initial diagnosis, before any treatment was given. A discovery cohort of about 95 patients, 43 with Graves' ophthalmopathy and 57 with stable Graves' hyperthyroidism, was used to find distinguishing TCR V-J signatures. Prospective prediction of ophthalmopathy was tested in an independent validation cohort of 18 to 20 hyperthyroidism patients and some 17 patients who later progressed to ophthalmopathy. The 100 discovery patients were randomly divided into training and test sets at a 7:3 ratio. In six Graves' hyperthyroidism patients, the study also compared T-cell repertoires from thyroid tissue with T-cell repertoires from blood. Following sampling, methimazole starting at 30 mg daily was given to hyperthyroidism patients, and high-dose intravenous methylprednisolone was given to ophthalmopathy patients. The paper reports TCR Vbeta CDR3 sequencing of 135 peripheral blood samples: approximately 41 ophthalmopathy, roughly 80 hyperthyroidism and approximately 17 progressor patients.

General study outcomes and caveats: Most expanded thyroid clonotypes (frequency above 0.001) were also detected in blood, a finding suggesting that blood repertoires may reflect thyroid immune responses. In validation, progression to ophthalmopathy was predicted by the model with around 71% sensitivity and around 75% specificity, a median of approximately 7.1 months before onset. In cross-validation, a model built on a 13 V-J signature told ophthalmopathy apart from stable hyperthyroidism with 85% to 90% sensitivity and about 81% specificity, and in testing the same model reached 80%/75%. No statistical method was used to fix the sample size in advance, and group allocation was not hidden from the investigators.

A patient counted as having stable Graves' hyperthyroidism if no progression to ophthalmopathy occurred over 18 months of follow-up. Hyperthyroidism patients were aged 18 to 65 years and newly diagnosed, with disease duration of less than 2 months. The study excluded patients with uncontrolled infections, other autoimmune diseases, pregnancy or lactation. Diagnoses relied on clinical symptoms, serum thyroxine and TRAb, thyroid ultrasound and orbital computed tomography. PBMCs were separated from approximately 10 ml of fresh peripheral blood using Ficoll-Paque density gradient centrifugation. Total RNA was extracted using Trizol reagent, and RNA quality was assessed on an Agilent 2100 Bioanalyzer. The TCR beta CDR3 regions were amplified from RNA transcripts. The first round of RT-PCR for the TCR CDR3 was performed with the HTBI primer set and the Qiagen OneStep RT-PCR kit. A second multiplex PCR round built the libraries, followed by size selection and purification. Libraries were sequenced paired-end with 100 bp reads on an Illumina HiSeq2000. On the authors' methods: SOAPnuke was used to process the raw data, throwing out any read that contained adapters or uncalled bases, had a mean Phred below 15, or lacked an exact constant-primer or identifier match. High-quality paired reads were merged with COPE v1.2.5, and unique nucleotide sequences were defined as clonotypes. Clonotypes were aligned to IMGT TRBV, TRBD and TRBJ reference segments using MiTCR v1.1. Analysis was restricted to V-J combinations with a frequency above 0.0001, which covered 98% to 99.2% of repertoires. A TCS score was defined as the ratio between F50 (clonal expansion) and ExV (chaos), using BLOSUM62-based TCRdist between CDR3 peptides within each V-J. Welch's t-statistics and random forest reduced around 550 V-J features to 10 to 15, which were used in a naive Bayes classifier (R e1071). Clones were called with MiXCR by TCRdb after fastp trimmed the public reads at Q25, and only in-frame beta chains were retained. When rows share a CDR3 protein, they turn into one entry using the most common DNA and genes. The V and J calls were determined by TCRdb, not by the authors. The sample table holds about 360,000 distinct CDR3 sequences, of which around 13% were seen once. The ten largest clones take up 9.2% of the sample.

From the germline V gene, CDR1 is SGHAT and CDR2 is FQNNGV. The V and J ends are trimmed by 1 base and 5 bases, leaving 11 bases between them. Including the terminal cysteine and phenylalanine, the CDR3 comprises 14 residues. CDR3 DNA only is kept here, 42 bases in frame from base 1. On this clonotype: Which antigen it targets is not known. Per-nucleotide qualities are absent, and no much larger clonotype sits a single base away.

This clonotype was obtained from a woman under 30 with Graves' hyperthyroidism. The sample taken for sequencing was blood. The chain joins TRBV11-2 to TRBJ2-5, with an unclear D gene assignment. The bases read TGTGCCAGCAGCTTAGGTGCCCTGCTCGAGACCCAGTACTTC. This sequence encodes CASSLGALLETQYF. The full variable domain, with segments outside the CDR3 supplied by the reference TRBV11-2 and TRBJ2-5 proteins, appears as EAGVAQSPRYKIIEKRQSVAFWCNPISGHATLYWYQQILGQGPKLLIQFQNNGVVDDSQLPKDRFSAERLKGVDSTLKIQPAKLEDSAVYLCASSLGALLETQYFGPGTRLLVL.